Presented here are 3 T cell receptor beta chains from one specimen sequenced in a study of T cells in Graves' hyperthyroidism and ophthalmopathy. TCR beta CDR3 region amplification was performed from RNA transcripts. The primer set for the first-round RT-PCR of the TCR CDR3 was HTBI. Using its own MiXCR run on the multiplex PCR reads, TCRdb lists one record per CDR3 protein. This sample has some 500,000 distinct CDR3 sequences, with 14% found just once. The sample consisted of blood. The origin of the receptors is a woman between 18 and 29 years old with Graves' hyperthyroidism.

V gene TRBV24-1 combines with J gene TRBJ2-3; 7 nucleotides align to TRBD2. CDR3 length: 16 residues. Germline loops: CDR1 KGHDR, CDR2 SFDVKD. Trimming at V came to 3 bases and at J to 7 bases, leaving 12 bases not matched to a gene. DNA of the CDR3: TGTGCCACCAGTGATCCAACTAGCGACCCCCAGAATACGCAGTATTTT. Translated, it gives CATSDPTSDPQNTQYF.

The sample holds many counts of this clonotype. The rearrangement joins TRBV18 to TRBJ2-6; no reliable D call. The CDR3 extends over 15 amino acids. The V end lost 4 bases, the J end lost 1 base, and 8 bases lay between the germline ends. Germline loops: CDR1 KGHSH, CDR2 LQKENI. For the CDR3, the DNA is TGTGCCAGCTCACAGACCGTGTCTGGGGCCAACGTCCTGACTTTC. This sequence encodes CASSQTVSGANVLTF.

This clonotype occurred many times. This rearrangement joins TRBV6-1 to TRBJ1-2, with 7 bases fitting TRBD1. This CDR3 comprises 14 residues. Per germline, CDR1 MNHNS and CDR2 SASEGT. Germline trimming cut 5 bases from V and 4 bases from J; bases unmatched to any gene: 7. The CDR3 region is CASSYDRAVYGYTF. The CDR3 coding sequence is TGTGCCAGCAGTTATGACAGGGCTGTCTATGGCTACACCTTC.